This T cell receptor (beta chain) was profiled in a study of T cell responses to AZD1222 COVID-19 vaccine. Overall study findings and caveats: The study found vaccine-associated CD4 TCRs spanning spike, dominant at 160-218 and 743-854. Among those given AZD1222, only six were seropositive at baseline. Donor demographics were predominantly white British with a female majority; clonal diversity may be underestimated. Unmutated variant regions reportedly attract nearly half of all spike-specific TCRs.

Concerning this clone itself: Its specificity is not known.

Sequencing was performed with immunoSEQ multiplex PCR; in TCRdb, only in-frame clones are kept and a portion is missing. This table has roughly 110,000 clones, around nine tenths appearing once. Germline values: CDR1 SGHRS, CDR2 YFSETQ. CDR3 length: 17 amino acids. The trim removed 3 bases at V and 12 bases at J, leaving 22 bases unmatched. Specimen: peripheral blood, collected on day 0 of AZD1222 vaccination. The sequence was collected from an adult in good health. V usage is TRBV5-1 and J usage is TRBJ2-7, with 9 bases identical to TRBD1. CDR3 residues: CASSSAPRDRAVGVRYF. DNA of the CDR3: TGCGCCAGCAGCTCAGCCCCCCGGGACAGGGCGGTGGGGGTCCGGTACTTC.